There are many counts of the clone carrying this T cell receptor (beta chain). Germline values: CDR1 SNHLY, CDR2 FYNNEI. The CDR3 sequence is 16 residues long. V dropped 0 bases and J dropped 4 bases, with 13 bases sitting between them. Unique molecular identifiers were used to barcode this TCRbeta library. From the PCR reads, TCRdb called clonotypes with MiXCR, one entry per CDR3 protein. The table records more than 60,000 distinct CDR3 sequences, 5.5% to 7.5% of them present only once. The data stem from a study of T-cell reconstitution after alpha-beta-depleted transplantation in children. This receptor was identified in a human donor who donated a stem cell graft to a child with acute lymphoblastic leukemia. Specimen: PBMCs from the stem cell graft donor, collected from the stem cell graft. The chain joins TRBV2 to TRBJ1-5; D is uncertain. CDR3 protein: CASSEARRQLNQPQHF. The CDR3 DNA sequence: TGTGCCAGCAGTGAAGCGCGTCGGCAGCTAAATCAGCCCCAGCATTTT.